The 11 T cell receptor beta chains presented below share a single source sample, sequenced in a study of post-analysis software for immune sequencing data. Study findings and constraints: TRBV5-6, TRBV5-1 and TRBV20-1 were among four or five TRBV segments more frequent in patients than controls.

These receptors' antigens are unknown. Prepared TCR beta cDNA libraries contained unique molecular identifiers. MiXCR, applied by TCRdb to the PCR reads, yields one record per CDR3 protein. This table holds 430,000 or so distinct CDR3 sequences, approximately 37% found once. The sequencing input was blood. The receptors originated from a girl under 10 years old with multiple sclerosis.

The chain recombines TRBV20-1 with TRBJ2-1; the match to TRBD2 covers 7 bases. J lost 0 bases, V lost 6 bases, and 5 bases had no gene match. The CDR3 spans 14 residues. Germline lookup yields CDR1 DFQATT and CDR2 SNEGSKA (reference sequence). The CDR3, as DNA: TGCAGTGCAGGGCGCGGGAGCTCCTACAATGAGCAGTTCTTC. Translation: CSAGRGSSYNEQFF.

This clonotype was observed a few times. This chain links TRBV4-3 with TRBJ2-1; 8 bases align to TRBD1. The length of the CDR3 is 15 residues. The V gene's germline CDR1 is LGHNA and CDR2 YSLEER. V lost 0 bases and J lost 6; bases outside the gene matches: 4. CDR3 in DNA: TGCGCCAGCAGCCAAGAACGGGACAGGTTCAATGAGCAGTTCTTC. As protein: CASSQERDRFNEQFF.

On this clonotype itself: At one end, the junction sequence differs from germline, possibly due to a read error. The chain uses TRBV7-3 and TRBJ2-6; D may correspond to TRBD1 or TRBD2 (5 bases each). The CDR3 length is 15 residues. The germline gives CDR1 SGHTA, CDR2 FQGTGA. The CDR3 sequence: CASSPGSSGASVLTF. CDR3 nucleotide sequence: TGTGCCAGCAGCCCTGGGAGCTCTGGGGCCAGCGTCCTGACTTTC.

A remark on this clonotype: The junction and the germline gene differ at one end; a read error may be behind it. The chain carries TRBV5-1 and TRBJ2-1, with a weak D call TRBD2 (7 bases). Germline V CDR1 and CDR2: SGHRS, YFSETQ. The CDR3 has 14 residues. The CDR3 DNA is TGCGCCAGCAGCCAAATACAGGGAGGGAATGGGCAGTTCTTC. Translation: CASSQIQGGNGQFF.

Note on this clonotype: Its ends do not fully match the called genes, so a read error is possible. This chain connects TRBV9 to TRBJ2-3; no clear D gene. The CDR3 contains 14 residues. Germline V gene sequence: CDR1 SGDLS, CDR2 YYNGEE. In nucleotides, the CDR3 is TGTGCCAGCAGCGTAGGCGGAAGCACAGATACGCTGTATTTT. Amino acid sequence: CASSVGGSTDTLYF.

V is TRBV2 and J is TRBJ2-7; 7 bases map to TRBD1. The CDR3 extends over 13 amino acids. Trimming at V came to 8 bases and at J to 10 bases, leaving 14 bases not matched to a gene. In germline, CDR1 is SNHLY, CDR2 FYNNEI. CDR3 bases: TGTGCCAGCGAAGGGACAGCGGTCTTGGCCCAGTACTTC. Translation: CASEGTAVLAQYF.

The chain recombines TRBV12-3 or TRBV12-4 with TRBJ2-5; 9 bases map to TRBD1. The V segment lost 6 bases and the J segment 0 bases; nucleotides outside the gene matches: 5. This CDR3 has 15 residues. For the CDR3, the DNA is TGTGCCAGCAGCTGGACAGGGGAGGACCAAGAGACCCAGTACTTC. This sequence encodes CASSWTGEDQETQYF.

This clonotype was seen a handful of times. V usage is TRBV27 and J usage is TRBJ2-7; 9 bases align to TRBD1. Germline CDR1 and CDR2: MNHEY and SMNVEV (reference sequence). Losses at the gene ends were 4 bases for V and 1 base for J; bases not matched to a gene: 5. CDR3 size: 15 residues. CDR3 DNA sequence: TGTGCCAGCAGTTCCCCGACAGGGGGGTCCTACGAGCAGTACTTC. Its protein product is CASSSPTGGSYEQYF.

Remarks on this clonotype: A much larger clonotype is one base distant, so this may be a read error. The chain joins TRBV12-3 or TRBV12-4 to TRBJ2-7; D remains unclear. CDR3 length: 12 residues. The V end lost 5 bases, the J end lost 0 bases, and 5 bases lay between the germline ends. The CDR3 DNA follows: TGTGCCAGCAGTCACAGCTCCTACGAGCAGTACTTC. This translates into CASSHSSYEQYF.

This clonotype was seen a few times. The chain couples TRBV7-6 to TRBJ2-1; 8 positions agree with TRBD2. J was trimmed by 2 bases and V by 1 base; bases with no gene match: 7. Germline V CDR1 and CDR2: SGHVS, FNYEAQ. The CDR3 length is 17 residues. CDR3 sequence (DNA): TGTGCCAGCAGCTTAGACGGGTCGGGAGGGCCCTACAATGAGCAGTTCTTC. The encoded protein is CASSLDGSGGPYNEQFF. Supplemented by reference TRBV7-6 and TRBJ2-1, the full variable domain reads GAGVSQSPRYKVTKRGQDVALRCDPISGHVSLYWYRQALGQGPEFLTYFNYEAQQDKSGLPNDRFSAERPEGSISTLTIQRTEQRDSAMYRCASSLDGSGGPYNEQFFGPGTRLTVL.

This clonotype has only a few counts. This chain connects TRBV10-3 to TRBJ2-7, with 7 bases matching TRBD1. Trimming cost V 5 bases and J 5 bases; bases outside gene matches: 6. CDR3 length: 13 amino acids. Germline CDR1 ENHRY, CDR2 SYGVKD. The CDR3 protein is CAISSPGTDEQYF. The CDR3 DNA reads TGTGCCATCAGTTCTCCCGGGACAGACGAGCAGTACTTC.